The entry below describes one TCR beta chain. The sample originates from a study of control samples from healthy donors and cancer patients. V lost 4 bases to trimming and J lost 4 bases; unmatched junction nucleotides: 6. CDR3 length: 15 amino acids. Germline lookup yields CDR1 SGHTA and CDR2 FQGNSA. The assay was immunoSEQ multiplex PCR, and TCRdb's table has in-frame clones only and misses some. The repertoire holds fewer than 120,000 clones, around 89% seen once, with roughly 4% in the top ten. This TCR was recovered from a woman aged 60 to 75 with lung cancer. J is TRBJ1-4 and V is TRBV7-2; the match to TRBD1 covers 7 bases. The material sequenced was PBMCs. This CDR3 reads CASSSGQLNNEKLFF. CDR3 DNA sequence: TGTGCCAGCAGCTCGGGACAGTTAAATAATGAAAAACTGTTTTTT.